This T cell receptor (beta chain) comes out of a study of graft-versus-host responses after intestinal transplantation. Worth noting for this clone: Its matching antigen is unknown.

Deletions cut 6 bases from V and 0 bases from J, with 5 bases between. Germline V gives CDR1 MDHEN, CDR2 SYDVKM. The CDR3 sequence is 13 residues long. Here immunoSEQ multiplex PCR was the method, and the copy in TCRdb shows in-frame clones only, minus some. Among some 84,000 clones listed, roughly 80% were seen once. Material: unstimulated CD4+ T cells sorted from spleen or lymph node cells, obtained before intestinal transplant. V gene TRBV28 combines with J gene TRBJ2-2; no reliable D call. The receptor comes from a human donor who received an intestinal transplant. The CDR3 nucleotides read TGTGCCAGCAGCTACGCGAACACCGGGGAGCTGTTTTTT. It encodes CASSYANTGELFF. Full variable domain (rest looked up from reference TRBV28 and TRBJ2-2): DVKVTQSSRYLVKRTGEKVFLECVQDMDHENMFWYRQDPGLGLRLIYFSYDVKMKEKGDIPEGYSVSREKKERFSLILESASTNQTSMYLCASSYANTGELFFGEGSRLTVL.